Reported below is one T cell receptor (beta chain). The antigen it binds to is not known. Base-call qualities are not available, and no considerably larger clone is one nucleotide away. The sample is drawn from a study of T cell clonotyping in hematopoietic cell transplantation (dated by TCRdb to the early 2020s). General notes on the study: A total of 130 or so blood samples were collected in the study from approximately 34 consecutive transplant recipients and their related donors. Patient recruitment ran from late 2015 to early 2017, and follow-up continued until late 2020 or death. Results the study describes overall, beyond this receptor: After transplant, TCR diversity in recipients dropped, and pathologically expanded clonotypes climbed progressively between day 30 and day 180. Recipient repertoires showed only a small fraction of overlap with donor repertoires, and over 95% appeared de novo at the given depth. Inverse Simpson Index values from donors and from recipients before transplant predicted broader TCR repertoire diversity after transplant. The sample size was limited, and CD4 and CD8 repertoire contributions could not be separated because cells were not sorted.

With the immunoSEQ assay, which is a bias-controlled multiplex PCR relying on V- and J-specific primers, TCR beta CDR3 regions were amplified from genomic DNA. In a second PCR step, a proprietary barcode and Illumina adapter sequences were attached to the CDR3 amplicons. An Illumina MiSeq instrument was used for sequencing of the CDR3 libraries. Under the source paper's analysis protocol: Export and quality control were performed with immunoSEQ Analyzer 3.0, and downstream analyses were performed with R Bioconductor and Immunarch. Repertoire metrics were calculated using only productive rearrangements within the normalized downsampled data set. In the normalized cohort, a clonotype counted as pathologically expanded if the clonotype was larger than 5 templates. The Inverse Simpson Index was used to measure repertoire diversity. The non-normalized data set was used for CMV-specificity analyses so that all clonotypes could be captured. The source is immuneACCESS, and TCRdb retained only in-frame sequences with V and J called. Part of the clones is not carried over; for the studies checked, unresolved V genes explain less than half of this, and the remainder is unexplained. V, J and clone size reflect that table, while D and trimming were determined from the DNA. This sample holds about 69,000 clones; 90% to 95% were observed only once. Around 1.5% of the sample belongs to the ten largest clones.

Related transplant donors provided blood samples for TCR beta sequencing. Using Nuclei Lysis Solution, genomic DNA was extracted from unfractionated peripheral blood mononuclear cells that were either fresh or cryopreserved. The CDR3, from cysteine to phenylalanine, totals 11 residues. Here the CDR3 DNA is all that survives: 33 bases in frame from base 1. Looking up the germline V gene (reference sequence) yields CDR1 LNHNV and CDR2 YYDKDF. V is clipped by 0 bases and J by 4 bases, and the sequence between their germline boundaries is 0 bases long. Sequencing was done on a sample of peripheral blood mononuclear cells. The receptor chain draws on TRBV15 and TRBJ1-1, with no reliable assignment of the D segment. This clonotype originated in a man aged 50 or older in good health. Some clones in this sample may be carry-over from other donors' samples. CDR3 loop: CATSRDTEAFF. Here is the DNA: TGTGCCACCAGCAGAGACACTGAAGCTTTCTTT.